Listed below are T cell receptor beta chains from one sample, sequenced in a study of blood T cell repertoires in COVID-19. Assay: immunoSEQ multiplex PCR; the TCRdb copy retains only in-frame clones and omits some. Of 100,000 to 140,000 clones in the sample, around nine tenths are singletons; the top ten hold approximately 1.2%. Sequencing used peripheral blood. These receptors were collected from a woman between 25 and 40 years old with acute or convalescent COVID-19. CDR3s include the opening cysteine and the closing phenylalanine or tryptophan. A D gene is named only where the DNA matches it firmly. Part of the rows lack a size; the others show once, few, many or a class for expanded clones.

v_gene,abundance,d_gene,len,j_gene,CDR3aa,CDR3nt
TRBV6-5,NA,NA,14,TRBJ1-5,CASSFGNSNQPQHF,TGTGCCAGCAGTTTCGGGAATAGCAATCAGCCCCAGCATTTT
TRBV19,NA,NA,15,TRBJ1-1,CASSMYAPSGTEAFF,TGTGCCAGTAGTATGTATGCTCCCTCGGGTACTGAAGCTTTCTTT
TRBV5-7,NA,TRBD1,11,TRBJ1-2,CASSDRDSRTF,TGTGCCAGCAGCGACCGGGACAGTCGCACCTTC
TRBV7-8,NA,TRBD1,17,TRBJ2-7,CASSNYITGGTTYEQYF,TGTGCCAGCAGTAATTATATTACAGGGGGAACAACCTACGAGCAGTACTTC
TRBV18,NA,NA,15,TRBJ1-2,CASSPRREANYGYTF,TGTGCCAGCTCACCACGCAGGGAAGCTAACTATGGCTACACCTTC
TRBV27,NA,TRBD2,15,TRBJ2-5,CASSSLAGGGETQYF,TGTGCCAGCAGTTCACTAGCGGGAGGTGGCGAGACCCAGTACTTC
TRBV5-6,once,TRBD1,15,TRBJ2-3,CASSSGQGVTDTQYF,TGTGCCAGCAGCTCGGGACAGGGGGTCACAGATACGCAGTATTTT
TRBV27,NA,NA,14,TRBJ2-2,CASSLVGAGGELFF,TGTGCCAGCAGTTTAGTGGGGGCAGGCGGGGAGCTGTTTTTT
TRBV6-5,NA,TRBD2,15,TRBJ2-2,CASKFSGTHTGELFF,TGTGCCAGCAAATTTAGCGGGACTCACACCGGGGAGCTGTTTTTT
TRBV11-2,few,TRBD2,16,TRBJ2-3,CASSSGLAGGLDTQYF,TGTGCCAGCAGCTCGGGACTAGCGGGAGGTTTGGATACGCAGTATTTT